The 12 T cell receptor beta chains given below trace back to one sample, sequenced in a study of T cell clones after liver transplantation. TCRdb's table, derived via immunoSEQ multiplex PCR, lists solely in-frame clones and lacks some. The sample has around 110,000 clones, 90% seen once. The sequencing used CD4+ T cells from blood, collected 12 months after liver transplant. The receptors here all came from a human patient who received a liver transplant. Some T cells may have come from the graft donor.

The chain has TRBV11-3 and TRBJ2-1; D possibly corresponds to TRBD2 (6 bases). Germline loops: CDR1 SGHNT, CDR2 YENEEA. Trimming stripped 1 base from V and 8 bases from J, with 12 bases between. The CDR3 runs 14 residues. The CDR3 coding sequence is TGTGCCAGCAGCTTAGCCGGAGGGGAGGATGAGCAGTTCTTC. It specifies CASSLAGGEDEQFF. The full variable domain, with the rest looked up from reference TRBV11-3 and TRBJ2-1, is EAGVVQSPRYKIIEKKQPVAFWCNPISGHNTLYWYLQNLGQGPELLIRYENEEAVDDSQLPKDRFSAERLKGVDSTLKIQPAELGDSAVYLCASSLAGGEDEQFFGPGTRLTVL.

The rearrangement uses TRBV4-3 and TRBJ2-2; D gene unclear. V was trimmed by 0 bases and J by 5 bases, leaving 4 bases between them. Germline CDR1 and CDR2: LGHNA and YSLEER. This CDR3 is built from 13 residues. The CDR3 bases are TGCGCCAGCAGCCAAGAAAGAACCGGGGAGCTGTTTTTT. Protein: CASSQERTGELFF.

The chain is built from TRBV6-1 and TRBJ2-7; D is uncertain. This CDR3 spans 11 amino acids. CDR1 and CDR2 (germline): MNHNS, SASEGT. V lost 8 bases, J lost 4 bases, and 9 bases lay in between. The CDR3 DNA is TGTGCCAGCGGGTTCGTATACGAGCAGTACTTC. It yields the protein CASGFVYEQYF.

The chain has TRBV7-2 and TRBJ2-6; 9 bases fit TRBD1. Germline loops: CDR1 SGHTA, CDR2 FQGNSA. The CDR3 covers 18 residues. The junction had 11 bases not matched to a gene; V was cut back by 5 bases and J by 3 bases. The CDR3 loop reads CASSPDRTGVHGANVLTF. CDR3 nucleotide sequence: TGTGCCAGCAGCCCTGACCGGACAGGGGTTCATGGGGCCAACGTCCTGACTTTC.

The chain has TRBV21-1 and TRBJ1-5; TRBD1 is taken as the D call from the table, unchecked against the DNA. TRBV21-1 is a known pseudogene. The CDR3 spans 21 residues. In nucleotides, the CDR3 is TGTGCCAGCAGCAAAGCGCTTTGTGGCTCTGCCTTTATACATAGCAATCAGCCCCAGCATTTT. It yields the protein CASSKALCGSAFIHSNQPQHF.

This rearrangement joins TRBV2 to TRBJ2-4; D may match TRBD1 or TRBD2 (5 bases each). Trimming cost V 1 base and J 11 bases, with 9 bases left between them. Germline CDR1 and CDR2: SNHLY and FYNNEI. This CDR3 has 12 amino acids. In DNA form, the CDR3 reads TGTGCCAGCAGTGAAGGGGGGACGTTTCAGTACTTC. This encodes CASSEGGTFQYF.

V gene TRBV25-1 combines with J gene TRBJ1-1, with D possibly being TRBD1 (6 bases). Germline V gene data show CDR1 as MGHDK and CDR2 as SYGVNS. The CDR3 totals 13 residues. V was clipped by 6 bases and J by 1 base, with 9 bases between them. CDR3 region: CASRGQSNTEAFF. The CDR3 nucleotides are TGTGCCAGCAGAGGACAGTCGAACACTGAAGCTTTCTTT.

This chain joins TRBV4-2 and TRBJ2-1; TRBD2 matches 9 bases. Trimming removed 1 base from V and 7 bases from J; junction bases left unmatched: 5. CDR3 length: 15 amino acids. The germline gives CDR1 LGHNA, CDR2 YNFKEQ. The CDR3 DNA is TGTGCCAGCAGCCAAGTAGCGGGAGTTGGGAATGAGCAGTTCTTC. Amino acids: CASSQVAGVGNEQFF.

The chain is built from TRBV10-1 and TRBJ2-7; tentative D call: TRBD1 (6 bases). CDR1 WNHNN and CDR2 SYGVQD come from the germline V gene (reference sequence). The germline V and J ends were trimmed by 3 bases and 5 bases, with 17 bases remaining between them. CDR3 length: 15 residues. DNA of the CDR3: TGCGCCAGCAGTGATACAGGGTATAGCAGGGACGAGCAGTACTTC. It encodes CASSDTGYSRDEQYF.

This sequence joins TRBV5-1 and TRBJ1-2; 8 bases fit TRBD1. The germline V gene encodes CDR1 SGHRS and CDR2 YFSETQ. The CDR3 spans 14 residues. Losses at the gene ends were 7 bases for V and 3 bases for J; bases not matched to a gene: 8. This CDR3 reads CASRADRGHYGYTF. The CDR3 coding sequence is TGCGCCAGCCGCGCCGACAGGGGACACTATGGCTACACCTTC. Full variable domain (rest looked up from reference TRBV5-1 and TRBJ1-2): KAGVTQTPRYLIKTRGQQVTLSCSPISGHRSVSWYQQTPGQGLQFLFEYFSETQRNKGNFPGRFSGRQFSNSRSEMNVSTLELGDSALYLCASRADRGHYGYTFGSGTRLTVV.

The chain carries TRBV6-5 and TRBJ1-2, with 9 bases aligning to TRBD1. This CDR3 has 13 residues. In germline, CDR1 is MNHEY, CDR2 SVGAGI. Trimming cost V 4 bases and J 4 bases; bases outside gene matches: 1. The CDR3 is CASSSQGAYGYTF. The DNA for the CDR3 is TGTGCCAGCAGTTCACAGGGGGCCTATGGCTACACCTTC.

V gene TRBV11-3 combines with J gene TRBJ2-3; 9 bases agree with TRBD2. CDR3 length: 19 amino acids. The germline gives CDR1 SGHNT, CDR2 YENEEA. J gave up 0 bases and V 5 bases, and 15 bases lay outside the gene matches. The CDR3 DNA reads TGTGCCAGCAGCGAAAGCCGGTCAGGAACTAGCGGGAGCACAGATACGCAGTATTTT. Protein product: CASSESRSGTSGSTDTQYF.